The 3 T cell receptor beta chains reported below all come from one sample, sequenced in a study of shared clonotypes between healthy human individuals (dated by TCRdb to about 2020). Receptors were amplified or captured by the immunoSEQ multiplex PCR assay. Sourced from immuneACCESS, this table was stored by TCRdb with only in-frame sequences that have V and J called. A share of the clones is absent; for the studies checked, an unresolved V gene accounts for under half, and the remainder has no known explanation. The sample data list hundreds of thousands of clones, and around 96% of these were observed just once. 0.2% to 0.25% of the sample is held by the ten biggest clonotypes. For the CD8 naive samples, CD45RO-negative cells were positively selected for CCR7, yielding a CD45RA+CCR7+ population from which TemRA cells were excluded. Sequenced input: naive CD8+ T cells sorted from blood. In light of the paper, this sample's cell subset or site label describes: CD45RA+CCR7+. These receptors all stem from a man younger than 40 in good health.

The chain is built from TRBV5-4 and TRBJ2-1; perhaps TRBD2 as D (5 bases). The germline V gene encodes CDR1 SGHNT and CDR2 YYREEE (reference sequence). The CDR3 is made up of 15 amino acids. V gave up 2 bases and J gave up 3 bases, with 12 bases separating them. The CDR3 loop is CASSLSRAFYNEQFF. Written as DNA, the CDR3 is TGTGCCAGCAGCTTATCGCGGGCCTTCTACAATGAGCAGTTCTTC.

The chain has TRBV6-6 and TRBJ2-1; the match to TRBD2 covers 8 bases. Germline lookup yields CDR1 MNHNY and CDR2 SVGAGI (reference sequence). V gave up 6 bases and J gave up 6 bases; unmatched junction bases: 1. This CDR3 spans 12 amino acids. CDR3 sequence (DNA): TGTGCCAGCAGAGGACTAGCCAATGAGCAGTTCTTC. This sequence encodes CASRGLANEQFF.

V and J are TRBV2 and TRBJ2-1; a weak D match, TRBD1 (5 bases). V was pared by 6 bases and J by 12 bases, with 9 bases between. The CDR3 is 10 amino acids. Germline V CDR1 and CDR2: SNHLY, FYNNEI. The CDR3 coding sequence is TGTGCCAGCAGGGGTAGGGGGCAGTTCTTC. Its protein product is CASRGRGQFF. The whole variable domain, filled in from reference TRBV2 and TRBJ2-1, reads EPEVTQTPSHQVTQMGQEVILRCVPISNHLYFYWYRQILGQKVEFLVSFYNNEISEKSEIFDDQFSVERPDGSNFTLKIRSTKLEDSAMYFCASRGRGQFFGPGTRLTVL.